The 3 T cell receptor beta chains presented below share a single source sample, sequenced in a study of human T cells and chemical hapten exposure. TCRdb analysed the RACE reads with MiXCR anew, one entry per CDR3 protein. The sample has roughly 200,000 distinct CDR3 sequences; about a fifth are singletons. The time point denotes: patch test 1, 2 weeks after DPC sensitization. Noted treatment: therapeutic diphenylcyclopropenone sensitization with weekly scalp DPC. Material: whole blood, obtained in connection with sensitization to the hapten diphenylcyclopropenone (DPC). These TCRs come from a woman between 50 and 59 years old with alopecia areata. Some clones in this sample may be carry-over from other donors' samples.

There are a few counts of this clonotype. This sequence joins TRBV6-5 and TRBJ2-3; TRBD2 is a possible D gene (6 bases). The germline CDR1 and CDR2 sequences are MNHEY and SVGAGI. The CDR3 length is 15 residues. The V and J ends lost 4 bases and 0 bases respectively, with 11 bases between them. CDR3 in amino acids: CASSSGVPSTDTQYF. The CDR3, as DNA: TGTGCCAGCAGTTCGGGGGTACCTAGCACAGATACGCAGTATTTT.

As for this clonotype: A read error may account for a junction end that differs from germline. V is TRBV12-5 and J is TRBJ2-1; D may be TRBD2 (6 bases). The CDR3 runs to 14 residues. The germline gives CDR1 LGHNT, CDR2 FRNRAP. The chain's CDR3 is CASGLGGVYNERFF. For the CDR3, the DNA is TGTGCTAGTGGTTTGGGGGGGGTCTACAATGAGCGGTTCTTC.

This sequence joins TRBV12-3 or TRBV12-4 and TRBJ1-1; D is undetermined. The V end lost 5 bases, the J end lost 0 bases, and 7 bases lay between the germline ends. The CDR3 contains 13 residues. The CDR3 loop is CASSLTMNTEAFF. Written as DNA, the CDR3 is TGTGCCAGCAGTCTTACAATGAACACTGAAGCTTTCTTT.